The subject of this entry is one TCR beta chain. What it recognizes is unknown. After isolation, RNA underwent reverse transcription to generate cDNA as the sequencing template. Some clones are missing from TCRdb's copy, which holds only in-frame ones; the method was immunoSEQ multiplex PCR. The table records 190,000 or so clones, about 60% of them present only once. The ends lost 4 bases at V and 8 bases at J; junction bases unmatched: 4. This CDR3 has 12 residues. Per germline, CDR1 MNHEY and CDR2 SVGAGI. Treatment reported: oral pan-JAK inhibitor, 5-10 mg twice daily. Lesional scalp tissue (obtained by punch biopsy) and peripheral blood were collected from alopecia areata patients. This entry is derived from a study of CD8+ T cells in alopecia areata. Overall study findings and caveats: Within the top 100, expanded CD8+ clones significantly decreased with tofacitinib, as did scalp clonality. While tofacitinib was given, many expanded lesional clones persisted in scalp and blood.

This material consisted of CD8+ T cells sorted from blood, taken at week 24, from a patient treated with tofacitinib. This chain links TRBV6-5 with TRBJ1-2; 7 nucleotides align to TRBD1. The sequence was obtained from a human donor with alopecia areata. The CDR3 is CASSLLGGGYTF. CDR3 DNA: TGTGCCAGCAGTTTGTTAGGGGGCGGCTACACCTTC.